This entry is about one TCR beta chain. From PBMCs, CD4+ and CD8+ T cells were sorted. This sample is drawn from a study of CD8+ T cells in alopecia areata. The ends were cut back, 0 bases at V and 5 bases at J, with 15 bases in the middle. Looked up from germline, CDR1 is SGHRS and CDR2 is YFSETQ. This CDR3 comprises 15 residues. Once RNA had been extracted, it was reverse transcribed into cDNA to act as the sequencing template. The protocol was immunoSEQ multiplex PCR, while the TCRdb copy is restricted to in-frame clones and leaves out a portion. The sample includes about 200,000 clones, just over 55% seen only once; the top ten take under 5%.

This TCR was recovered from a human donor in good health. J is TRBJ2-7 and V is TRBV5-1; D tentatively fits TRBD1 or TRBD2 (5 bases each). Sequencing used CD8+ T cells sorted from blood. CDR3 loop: CASSLDGNGADEQYF. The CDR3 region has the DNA TGCGCCAGCAGCTTGGACGGCAACGGGGCGGACGAGCAGTACTTC. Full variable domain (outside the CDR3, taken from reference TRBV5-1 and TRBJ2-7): KAGVTQTPRYLIKTRGQQVTLSCSPISGHRSVSWYQQTPGQGLQFLFEYFSETQRNKGNFPGRFSGRQFSNSRSEMNVSTLELGDSALYLCASSLDGNGADEQYFGPGTRLTVT.